This T cell receptor (beta chain) was documented in a study of radiotherapy plus CTLA-4 blockade in lung cancer. Study background: Objective responses were recorded in over 15% of patients, with disease control recorded in about 30%. Study-wide results and caveats: In blood, tumor-derived TCR clones expanded after radiotherapy plus ipilimumab. Interferon-beta, together with early blood T cell clone dynamics, reportedly best predicted response.

CDR1 and CDR2 from the germline V gene are MNHEY and SMNVEV (reference sequence). The V end was cut by 0 bases, the J end by 4 bases, with 6 bases between. There are 14 residues in the CDR3. With regard to this clone: Its antigen is unknown.

Assay used: immunoSEQ multiplex PCR; TCRdb lists only in-frame clones, some missing. The repertoire holds roughly 53,000 clones, with almost 85% as singletons. CTLA-4 blockade using ipilimumab, together with focal radiation, was received by patients with chemo-refractory metastatic non-small-cell lung cancer. The chain couples TRBV27 to TRBJ2-2; D gene uncertain. The starting material was peripheral blood, obtained from a patient treated with radiotherapy plus ipilimumab. This TCR derives from a human donor with non-small cell lung cancer whose response to radiotherapy plus ipilimumab could not be evaluated. CDR3 loop: CASSLSPGTGELFF. CDR3 DNA sequence: TGTGCCAGCAGTTTATCGCCGGGCACCGGGGAGCTGTTTTTT.